The 17 T cell receptor beta chains below come from one sample, sequenced in a study of graft-versus-host responses after intestinal transplantation. The table came from immunoSEQ multiplex PCR; TCRdb's copy has only in-frame clones and leaves some out. The sample contains 20,000 to 25,000 clones, around 94% of which appear only once. Sequenced material: PBMCs, taken roughly 39 weeks after intestinal transplant. The receptors originated from a human patient who received an intestinal transplant, so some T cells may come from the graft donor.

The rearrangement uses TRBV4-2 and TRBJ1-2; 7 bases align to TRBD1. V lost 5 bases to trimming and J lost 4 bases; unmatched junction nucleotides: 7. The CDR3 is 14 amino acids. Per the germline V gene, CDR1 is LGHNA and CDR2 is YNFKEQ. The CDR3: CASSLMGQLYGYTF. The DNA for the CDR3 is TGTGCCAGCAGCTTGATGGGACAGCTCTATGGCTACACCTTC.

The rearrangement joins TRBV6-1 to TRBJ2-7; 9 bases map to TRBD1. Germline V lookup: CDR1 MNHNS, CDR2 SASEGT. This CDR3 has 14 residues. The ends lost 6 bases at V and 2 bases at J; junction bases unmatched: 5. The CDR3 DNA follows: TGTGCCAGCAGACCGGACAGGGGAACCTACGAGCAGTACTTC. Its translation: CASRPDRGTYEQYF.

The chain uses TRBV2 and TRBJ2-1; D unresolved. The CDR3 contains 12 residues. The germline V gene has CDR1 SNHLY and CDR2 FYNNEI. The V and J ends lost 0 bases and 3 bases respectively, with 0 bases between them. The DNA for the CDR3 is TGTGCCAGCAGTGAAGCCTACAATGAGCAGTTCTTC. It specifies CASSEAYNEQFF.

The chain employs TRBV2 and TRBJ2-7, with D perhaps TRBD2 (5 bases). Trimming took off 4 bases at V and 0 bases at J, with 7 bases between the two ends. The CDR3 loop spans 13 amino acids. The V gene's germline CDR1 is SNHLY and CDR2 FYNNEI. CDR3 bases: TGTGCCAGCAGTGCGGGAATCTCCTACGAGCAGTACTTC. Amino acids: CASSAGISYEQYF.

The chain uses TRBV6-4 and TRBJ2-1; D is perhaps TRBD1 or TRBD2 (6 bases each). Germline CDR1 MRHNA, CDR2 SNTAGT. This CDR3 comprises 16 residues. Trimming stripped 2 bases from V and 5 bases from J, with 16 bases between. The CDR3 nucleotides are TGTGCCAGCAGTGACCCCGACAGACGGGGGCACAATGAGCAGTTCTTC. It is translated as CASSDPDRRGHNEQFF.

The gene calls are TRBV5-1 and TRBJ1-3; D possibly corresponds to TRBD1 (5 bases). Germline V lookup: CDR1 SGHRS, CDR2 YFSETQ. The CDR3 consists of 15 residues. V shed 5 bases and J shed 6 bases, with 18 bases lying between them. In nucleotides, the CDR3 is TGCGCCAGCAGTCCTAGTCGGGGGAAGGAAAACACCATATATTTT. It encodes CASSPSRGKENTIYF. Complete variable domain (other parts from reference TRBV5-1 and TRBJ1-3): KAGVTQTPRYLIKTRGQQVTLSCSPISGHRSVSWYQQTPGQGLQFLFEYFSETQRNKGNFPGRFSGRQFSNSRSEMNVSTLELGDSALYLCASSPSRGKENTIYFGEGSWLTVV.

This clone appeared once. The rearrangement joins TRBV6-6 to TRBJ1-2; 7 bases map to TRBD1. The germline V gene encodes CDR1 MNHNY and CDR2 SVGAGI (reference sequence). Trimming removed 6 bases from V and 4 bases from J; junction bases left unmatched: 5. The CDR3 consists of 13 residues. In DNA form, the CDR3 reads TGTGCCAGCAGGGCGCGGGACAGCTATGGCTACACCTTC. Its translation: CASRARDSYGYTF.

By sample fraction, this clone is medium-sized. The chain joins TRBV11-3 to TRBJ2-7; 9 positions agree with TRBD1. This CDR3 has 14 amino acids. In germline, CDR1 is SGHNT, CDR2 YENEEA. J lost 2 bases, V lost 1 base, and 0 bases had no gene match. This chain's CDR3 is CASSLGDRAYEQYF. The CDR3 DNA reads as TGTGCCAGCAGCTTAGGGGACAGGGCCTACGAGCAGTACTTC. Complete variable domain (other parts from reference TRBV11-3 and TRBJ2-7): EAGVVQSPRYKIIEKKQPVAFWCNPISGHNTLYWYLQNLGQGPELLIRYENEEAVDDSQLPKDRFSAERLKGVDSTLKIQPAELGDSAVYLCASSLGDRAYEQYFGPGTRLTVT.

V is TRBV5-1 and J is TRBJ2-1, with TRBD1 matching over 10 bases. The V and J ends lost 2 bases and 3 bases, in that order; junction bases with no gene match: 14. The CDR3 consists of 19 residues. In germline, CDR1 is SGHRS, CDR2 YFSETQ. DNA for the CDR3: TGCGCCAGCAGCTTTGATCTGGGACAGGGGCTCAGGAACTACAATGAGCAGTTCTTC. Its protein is CASSFDLGQGLRNYNEQFF.

The chain carries TRBV9 and TRBJ2-3; D is unclear. The CDR3 covers 13 residues. The V and J ends lost 3 bases and 4 bases respectively, with 9 bases between them. Germline V CDR1 and CDR2: SGDLS, YYNGEE. The CDR3 bases are TGTGCCAGCAGCGGCGGAAGTGCAGATACGCAGTATTTT. It translates to CASSGGSADTQYF. Looking up the rest from reference TRBV9 and TRBJ2-3 gives the full variable domain: DSGVTQTPKHLITATGQRVTLRCSPRSGDLSVYWYQQSLDQGLQFLIQYYNGEERAKGNILERFSAQQFPDLHSELNLSSLELGDSALYFCASSGGSADTQYFGPGTRLTVL.

J is TRBJ1-3 and V is TRBV18, with 8 bases aligning to TRBD1. Trimming took 3 bases from V and 4 from J; bases not matched to a gene: 5. Germline V gene sequence: CDR1 KGHSH, CDR2 LQKENI. The CDR3 sequence is 15 residues long. CDR3 DNA sequence: TGTGCCAGCTCACCGGACAGGGCGGGAGGAAACACCATATATTTT. Protein sequence: CASSPDRAGGNTIYF.

The chain is built from TRBV7-9 and TRBJ2-7; D unresolved. CDR1 is SEHNR and CDR2 is FQNEAQ in the germline V gene (reference sequence). CDR3 length: 13 residues. Trimming cost V 0 bases and J 4 bases, with 7 bases left between them. The CDR3 DNA reads as TGTGCCAGCAGCTTAGCGGCAGCATACGAGCAGTACTTC. It yields the protein CASSLAAAYEQYF.

V usage is TRBV5-1 and J usage is TRBJ2-2; D is possibly TRBD2 (6 bases). The CDR3 runs 14 residues. The ends were cut back, 6 bases at V and 2 bases at J, with 11 bases in the middle. The germline V gene has CDR1 SGHRS and CDR2 YFSETQ. The chain's CDR3 is CASNRGDNTGELFF. In nucleotides, the CDR3 is TGCGCCAGCAACCGCGGGGATAACACCGGGGAGCTGTTTTTT.

The V gene is TRBV4-2, the J gene TRBJ1-2, with a weak D call TRBD1 (5 bases). This CDR3 is 12 amino acids long. Trimming took off 3 bases at V and 7 bases at J, with 9 bases between the two ends. Germline values: CDR1 LGHNA, CDR2 YNFKEQ. CDR3 DNA sequence: TGTGCCAGCAGCCACCGCGACAGTGGCTACACCTTC. Residues: CASSHRDSGYTF.

The chain is built from TRBV30 and TRBJ2-1; no clear D. Germline assignment: CDR1 GTSNPN and CDR2 SVGIG (reference sequence). With 0 bases removed from V and 4 bases from J, the gap between germline ends came to 7 bases. This CDR3 comprises 13 residues. This CDR3 is CAWSVNDYNEQFF. Written as DNA, the CDR3 is TGTGCCTGGAGTGTTAATGATTACAATGAGCAGTTCTTC.

The CDR3 spells CASSGTLVWANEKLFF. Here the CDR3 DNA reads TGTGCCAGCAGTGGGACTTTGGTGTGGGCTAATGAAAAACTGTTTTTT. The genes are TRBV28 and TRBJ1-4; a possible D gene is TRBD1 (5 bases). Trimming took off 5 bases at V and 3 bases at J, with 16 bases between the two ends. This CDR3 contains 16 residues. Germline lookup yields CDR1 MDHEN and CDR2 SYDVKM.

This clone was seen more than once but under ten times. The chain has TRBV30 and TRBJ1-4, with TRBD1 matching over 10 bases. Trimming removed 1 base from V and 8 bases from J; junction bases left unmatched: 7. The CDR3 consists of 15 residues. From germline, CDR1 is GTSNPN and CDR2 SVGIG (reference sequence). CDR3 bases: TGTGCCTGGAGTGCGGAAGACAGGGGGCTGGAAAAACTGTTTTTT. It specifies CAWSAEDRGLEKLFF. Full variable domain (rest looked up from reference TRBV30 and TRBJ1-4): SQTIHQWPATLVQPVGSPLSLECTVEGTSNPNLYWYRQAAGRGLQLLFYSVGIGQISSEVPQNLSASRPQDRQFILSSKKLLLSDSGFYLCAWSAEDRGLEKLFFGSGTQLSVL.